These 8 T cell receptor beta chains share one sample of origin, sequenced in a study of cytomegalovirus exposure and HLA in healthy donors. The PCR employed 60 Vbeta primers together with 13 Jbeta primers. Assay used: immunoSEQ multiplex PCR; TCRdb lists only in-frame clones, some missing. In total, the table holds over 200,000 clones. Sequenced material: PBMCs. The origin of the receptors is a woman aged 25 to 39 in good health and CMV-seropositive.

This chain connects TRBV29-1 to TRBJ2-1, with 9 bases that match TRBD2. This CDR3 has 14 residues. V lost 1 base to trimming and J lost 9 bases; unmatched junction nucleotides: 7. Germline CDR1 is SQVTM and CDR2 is ANQGSEA. The CDR3 here is CSVEGRGGAAEQFF. CDR3 in DNA: TGCAGCGTTGAAGGCCGCGGGGGGGCCGCTGAGCAGTTCTTC.

V and J are TRBV4-3 and TRBJ2-7, with 13 nucleotides matching TRBD2. V was pared by 4 bases and J by 3 bases, with 9 bases of the junction left unmatched. Germline V gives CDR1 LGHNA, CDR2 YSLEER. The CDR3 has 17 residues. CDR3 residues: CASSLLLAGGTRYEQYF. CDR3 sequence (DNA): TGCGCCAGCAGCCTCTTACTAGCGGGGGGGACCCGCTACGAGCAGTACTTC.

The chain joins TRBV4-1 to TRBJ2-7, with TRBD2 identical over 8 bases. This CDR3 region has 15 residues. Losses at the gene ends were 0 bases for V and 6 bases for J; bases not matched to a gene: 7. Germline V CDR1 and CDR2: MGHRA, YSYEKL. As DNA, the CDR3 is TGCGCCAGCAGCCAAGAAGCCAGCGGGAGAGGCGAGCAGTACTTC. The encoded protein is CASSQEASGRGEQYF.

The rearrangement uses TRBV2 and TRBJ2-5; 8 bases match TRBD2. Trimming at V came to 2 bases and at J to 5 bases, leaving 7 bases not matched to a gene. CDR3 length equals 15 residues. In germline, CDR1 is SNHLY, CDR2 FYNNEI. The CDR3 loop is CASSEFSGIVETQYF. CDR3 DNA: TGTGCCAGCAGTGAATTTAGCGGGATCGTGGAGACCCAGTACTTC.

The V and J genes are TRBV10-3 and TRBJ2-5; a possible D gene is TRBD1 (5 bases). CDR1 ENHRY and CDR2 SYGVKD come from the germline V gene. V lost 0 bases and J lost 7, with 12 bases in between. CDR3 size: 14 residues. The CDR3 sequence is CAISESGLQGTQYF. CDR3 bases: TGTGCCATCAGTGAGTCAGGCCTGCAGGGGACCCAGTACTTC.

The V gene is TRBV15, the J gene TRBJ2-5; no clear D gene. Per the germline V gene, CDR1 is LNHNV and CDR2 is YYDKDF (reference sequence). The CDR3 extends over 14 amino acids. The ends were cut back, 0 bases at V and 4 bases at J, with 9 bases in the middle. CDR3 nucleotides: TGTGCCACCAGCAGAGATCCTACCGTAGAGACCCAGTACTTC. Translating it yields CATSRDPTVETQYF.

J is TRBJ2-7 and V is TRBV2, with D possibly being TRBD2 (6 bases). The V end lost 6 bases, the J end lost 4 bases, and 13 bases lay between the germline ends. Germline CDR1 is SNHLY and CDR2 is FYNNEI. The CDR3 length is 13 residues. For the CDR3, the DNA is TGTGCCAGCAGGTGGACTACGTATTACGAGCAGTACTTC. It translates to CASRWTTYYEQYF.

The chain couples TRBV7-9 to TRBJ2-7, with D maybe TRBD1 (6 bases). There are 12 residues in the CDR3. CDR1 and CDR2 (germline): SEHNR, FQNEAQ (reference sequence). Deletions cut 5 bases from V and 6 bases from J, with 11 bases between. CDR3 sequence (DNA): TGTGCCAGCAGCCCCAGAGGGGGCGAGCAGTACTTC. It yields the protein CASSPRGGEQYF. Filled out from reference TRBV7-9 and TRBJ2-7, the complete variable domain reads DTGVSQNPRHKITKRGQNVTFRCDPISEHNRLYWYRQTLGQGPEFLTYFQNEAQLEKSRLLSDRFSAERPKGSFSTLEIQRTEQGDSAMYLCASSPRGGEQYFGPGTRLTVT.